The 11 T cell receptor beta chains below were found in one sample sequenced in a study of CD8 T cells in Susac syndrome (dated by TCRdb to about 2019). To prepare the library, the immunoSEQ multiplex PCR assay was applied. RNA was extracted using the RNeasy kit, and roughly 0.5 to 1 ug of the RNA was reverse transcribed with random hexamers. TCRdb reprocessed the public reads (quality trimming at Q25 with fastp, clone calling with MiXCR) and kept in-frame beta chains. When rows share a CDR3 protein, they turn into one entry using the most common DNA and genes. The sample profile shows about 150,000 distinct CDR3 sequences; 85% to 95% of them were found once. Approximately 0.11% of the sample rests with the top ten. Source material: CD4+ T cells from PBMCs. The receptors shown here come from a human donor with multiple sclerosis.

This clonotype was detected only a few times. The V call is TRBV5-1, the J call TRBJ2-1; 9 bases line up with TRBD1. The germline CDR1 and CDR2 sequences are SGHRS and YFSETQ. V lost 5 bases and J lost 0; bases outside the gene matches: 15. The CDR3 sequence is 19 residues long. This CDR3 reads CASRLGTGTAGRSYNEQFF. The DNA of the CDR3 is TGCGCCAGCAGACTCGGGACAGGGACAGCGGGGCGCTCCTACAATGAGCAGTTCTTC.

The chain joins TRBV23-1 to TRBJ2-3; no clear D gene. Being an ORF, TRBV23-1 has a function that is uncertain. V was shortened by 0 bases and J by 6 bases, with 13 bases between the two germline ends. The CDR3 is 15 amino acids. The CDR3 loop is CASSQSPENEDTQYF. CDR3 nucleotide sequence: TGCGCCAGCAGTCAATCTCCAGAAAACGAGGATACGCAGTATTTT.

The chain carries TRBV4-2 and TRBJ2-3; D ambiguous. CDR1 and CDR2 from the germline V gene are LGHNA and YNFKEQ. This CDR3 contains 14 residues. The germline V and J ends were trimmed by 1 base and 0 bases, with 5 bases remaining between them. CDR3 sequence reads: CASSQASSTDTQYF. DNA for the CDR3: TGTGCCAGCAGCCAAGCAAGTAGCACAGATACGCAGTATTTT.

The chain carries TRBV20-1 and TRBJ2-3; 8 positions agree with TRBD2. CDR3 length equals 14 residues. Looked up from germline, CDR1 is DFQATT and CDR2 is SNEGSKA (reference sequence). Germline trimming cut 5 bases from V and 3 bases from J; bases unmatched to any gene: 7. CDR3 sequence reads: CSASGTRETDTQYF. The DNA for the CDR3 is TGCAGTGCTTCCGGGACTAGGGAAACAGATACGCAGTATTTT.

The genes are TRBV15 and TRBJ2-4, with D perhaps TRBD1 or TRBD2 (5 bases each). Trimming removed 1 base at V and 1 base at J, with 17 bases between. Germline assignment: CDR1 LNHNV and CDR2 YYDKDF (reference sequence). This CDR3 has 18 amino acids. CDR3 coding DNA: TGTGCCACCAGCAGAGGCGAGGGCAGGGTTAGTGCCAAAAACATTCAGTACTTC. Translation gives CATSRGEGRVSAKNIQYF.

The chain joins TRBV7-9 to TRBJ2-3; D is undetermined. V gave up 5 bases and J gave up 6 bases, with 9 bases separating them. The germline V gene encodes CDR1 SEHNR and CDR2 FQNEAQ (reference sequence). The CDR3 length is 12 residues. The CDR3 bases are TGTGCCAGCAGCGCGAACGGGGATACGCAGTATTTT. Translating it yields CASSANGDTQYF.

J is TRBJ2-7 and V is TRBV1; the tabulated D call, TRBD1, remains unverified against the DNA. TRBV1 is reported as a pseudogene. The CDR3 runs 14 residues. The CDR3 loop is CTSSRRGGSYEQYF. For the CDR3, the DNA is TGCACCAGCAGCCGCCGGGGCGGTTCCTACGAGCAGTACTTC.

J is TRBJ1-4 and V is TRBV20-1; perhaps TRBD1 as D (6 bases). V lost 3 bases and J 5 bases, leaving 13 bases between the germline ends. Germline V gene sequence: CDR1 DFQATT, CDR2 SNEGSKA (reference sequence). The CDR3 loop spans 14 amino acids. The CDR3 sequence is CSASFGGRNEKLFF. As DNA, the CDR3 is TGCAGTGCTAGCTTCGGGGGCCGCAATGAAAAACTGTTTTTT.

Here the CDR3 DNA reads TGCGCCAGCAGGGAACCGGGACGGCGGACCTATGAGCAGTTCTTC. It codes for CASREPGRRTYEQFF. The chain is built from TRBV4-1 and TRBJ2-1, with D possibly being TRBD1 or TRBD2 (5 bases each). The germline gives CDR1 MGHRA, CDR2 YSYEKL. CDR3 length: 15 amino acids. V lost 6 bases, J lost 8 bases, and 20 bases lay in between.

The rearrangement links TRBV20-1 to TRBJ2-3; D might be TRBD2 (6 bases). Looked up from germline, CDR1 is DFQATT and CDR2 is SNEGSKA (reference sequence). The CDR3 covers 16 residues. Trimming took 6 bases from V and 1 from J, leaving 20 bases between them. The CDR3 DNA follows: TGCAGTGCCCGAAAGGATATTGCTAGCGGCACAGATACGCAGTATTTT. This translates into CSARKDIASGTDTQYF.

This clonotype appeared a single time. This sequence joins TRBV11-2 and TRBJ2-3; D not resolved. CDR3 size: 14 residues. Germline V lookup: CDR1 SGHAT, CDR2 FQNNGV. The V end was cut by 1 base, the J end by 1 base, with 6 bases between. CDR3 DNA sequence: TGTGCCAGCAGCTTAGGAGGCCGCACAGATACGCAGTATTTT. It encodes CASSLGGRTDTQYF. The whole variable domain, filled in from reference TRBV11-2 and TRBJ2-3, reads EAGVAQSPRYKIIEKRQSVAFWCNPISGHATLYWYQQILGQGPKLLIQFQNNGVVDDSQLPKDRFSAERLKGVDSTLKIQPAKLEDSAVYLCASSLGGRTDTQYFGPGTRLTVL.